The entry below describes one TCR beta chain. The antigen is undetermined. This sample was taken from a study of cytomegalovirus exposure and HLA in healthy donors. Primers for the PCR totalled 60 Vbeta and 13 Jbeta. The data were produced by immunoSEQ multiplex PCR, yet TCRdb's version contains in-frame clones alone and is incomplete. Here the sample spans around 140,000 clones, roughly 80% being singletons. Study conclusions and caveats: Presence/absence analyses rested on an assumption that sequencing depth was roughly uniform across donors. Most sequenced TCRs were rare (though some public TCRs occurred in many donors). Later work associated 17,000 or so TCR beta sequences with HLA alleles at 0.05 false discovery rate. Researchers had no immune exposure information except CMV serostatus available.

This CDR3 has 13 amino acids. The V gene lost 2 bases and the J gene lost 11 bases, with 17 bases spanning the gap. Germline V lookup: CDR1 SGHDT, CDR2 YYEEEE. J is TRBJ2-7 and V is TRBV5-6; D not certain. The source of this sequence is a man between 35 and 55 years old in good health and CMV-seronegative. Material for sequencing was PBMCs. CDR3 in DNA: TGTGCCAGCAGCTTAGGCGGATTCCGTCCTAAGTACTTC. This gives the protein CASSLGGFRPKYF.